This T cell receptor beta chain was sequenced in a study of post-analysis software for immune sequencing data. Overall study context: Disease courses included relapsing-remitting, secondary progressive and progressive-relapsing multiple sclerosis.

To note about this clonotype: Antigen specificity is unknown.

Germline lookup yields CDR1 SGHRS and CDR2 YFSETQ. V was trimmed by 1 base and J by 2 bases, leaving 15 bases between them. The CDR3 sequence is 16 residues long. Overall study results and limits: Strong co-clustering by F measure was evident for samples that had been prepared in the same batch. Among roughly five TRBV segments more frequent in patients than controls were TRBV5-6, TRBV5-1 and TRBV20-1. Significantly decreased normalized Chao1 diversity was recorded for multiple sclerosis patients relative to controls.

Incorporated into the TCR beta cDNA libraries were unique molecular identifiers, which served to reduce PCR and sequencing biases. Each sample of about 0.95 to 10 million input T cells yielded 500,000 or so cDNA molecules, so each molecule approximated one T cell. From the PCR reads, TCRdb called clonotypes with MiXCR, one entry per CDR3 protein. The table includes under 650,000 distinct CDR3 sequences, about 40% detected once. The source is a girl between 5 and 17 years old with multiple sclerosis. Sequencing was carried out using blood. V usage is TRBV5-1 and J usage is TRBJ1-2, with D unresolved. CDR3 nucleotides: TGCGCCAGCAGCTTGTCCACGGCTGAGTCCAACTATGGCTACACCTTC. Its translation: CASSLSTAESNYGYTF.